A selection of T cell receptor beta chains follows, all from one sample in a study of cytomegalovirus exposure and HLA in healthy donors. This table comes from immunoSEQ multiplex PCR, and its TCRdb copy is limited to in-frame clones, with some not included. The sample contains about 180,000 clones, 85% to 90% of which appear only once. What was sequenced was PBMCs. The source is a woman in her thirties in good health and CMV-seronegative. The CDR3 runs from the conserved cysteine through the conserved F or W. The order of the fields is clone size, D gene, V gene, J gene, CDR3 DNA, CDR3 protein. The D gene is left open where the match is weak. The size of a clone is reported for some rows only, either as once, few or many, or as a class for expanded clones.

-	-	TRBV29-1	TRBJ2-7	TGCAGCGTTGGTAGCGGTCCCTACGAGCAGTACTTC	CSVGSGPYEQYF
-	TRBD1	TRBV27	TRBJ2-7	TGTGCCAGCAAACGGACAGGTCCACGCTACGAGCAGTACTTC	CASKRTGPRYEQYF
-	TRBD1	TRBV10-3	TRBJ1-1	TGTGCCATCACTACGGACAGGACTGGCACTGAAGCTTTCTTT	CAITTDRTGTEAFF
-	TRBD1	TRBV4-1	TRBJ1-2	TGCGCCAGCAGCCAAGCGATGAAGAGGACAGGGAACAACTATGGCTACACCTTC	CASSQAMKRTGNNYGYTF
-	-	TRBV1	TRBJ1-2	TGCACCAGCAACCAGGGTCGGGGTGGCTACACCTTC	CTSNQGRGGYTF
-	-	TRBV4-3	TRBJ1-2	TGCGCCAGCAGCCAAGGCCCGACAGCTAACTATGGCTACACCTTC	CASSQGPTANYGYTF
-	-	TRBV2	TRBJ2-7	TGTGCCAGCAGTGCCCGACAATACGAGCAGTACTTC	CASSARQYEQYF
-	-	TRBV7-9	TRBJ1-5	TGTGCCAGCAGCCCCCTGGGCTATCAGCCCCAGCATTTT	CASSPLGYQPQHF
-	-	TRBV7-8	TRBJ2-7	TGTGCCAGCAGCAGCCCCCAAACAGCCTACGAGCAGTACTTC	CASSSPQTAYEQYF
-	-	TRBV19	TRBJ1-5	TGTGCCAGTAGTATAGGGATGCGGGATCAGCCCCAGCATTTT	CASSIGMRDQPQHF
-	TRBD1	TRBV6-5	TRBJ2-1	TGTGCCACCTACCCTGGGACAGGCACTTACAATGAGCAGTTCTTC	CATYPGTGTYNEQFF
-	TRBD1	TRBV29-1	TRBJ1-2	TGCAGCGTGACCTCCTGGGACAGGGGAAGGAGTTCCTATGGCTACACCTTC	CSVTSWDRGRSSYGYTF
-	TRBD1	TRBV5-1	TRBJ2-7	TGCGCCAGCAGTAATCTGGGACAGGTCAACGAGCAGTACTTC	CASSNLGQVNEQYF
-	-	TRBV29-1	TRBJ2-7	TGCAGCGTTGAAGGTGGGGGGGGCCTGGAGAACGAGCAGTACTTC	CSVEGGGGLENEQYF
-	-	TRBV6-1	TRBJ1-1	TGTGCCAGCAGTACCGTTAGGGGCGCCGTCACTGAAGCTTTCTTT	CASSTVRGAVTEAFF
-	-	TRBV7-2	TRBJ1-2	TGTGCCAGCAGCTCCGGGGGGAGGGTTTACTATGGCTACACCTTC	CASSSGGRVYYGYTF
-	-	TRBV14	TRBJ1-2	TGTGCCAGTGGGACTCTTTATGGCTACACCTTC	CASGTLYGYTF
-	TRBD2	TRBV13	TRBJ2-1	TGTGCCAGCAGCTTAGCGGGGGGTGCCTACAATGAGCAGTTCTTC	CASSLAGGAYNEQFF
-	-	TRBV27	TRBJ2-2	TGTGCCAGCAGTCCCGGGGGTGTTACCGGGGAGCTGTTTTTT	CASSPGGVTGELFF
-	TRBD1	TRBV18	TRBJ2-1	TGTGCCAGCTCACTCTATCCCGGACAGGGGGAGAATGAGCAGTTCTTC	CASSLYPGQGENEQFF
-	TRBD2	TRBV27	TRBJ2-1	TGTGCCAGCAGCACACCCTTAGCGGGGGGCCAGAATGAGCAGTTCTTC	CASSTPLAGGQNEQFF
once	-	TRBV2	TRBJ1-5	TGTGCCAGCAGGCCCCCGGGGGGCTTTGGCAATCAGCCCCAGCATTTT	CASRPPGGFGNQPQHF
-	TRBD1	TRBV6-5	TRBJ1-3	TGTGCCAGCAGTGGGGGACAGAGGAACACCATATATTTT	CASSGGQRNTIYF
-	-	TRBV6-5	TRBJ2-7	TGTGCCAGCAGTTACACTCGGACAAGCTACGAGCAGTACTTC	CASSYTRTSYEQYF
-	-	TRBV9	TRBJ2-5	TGTGCCAGCAGCCCCGGGGGTAACCAAGAGACCCAGTACTTC	CASSPGGNQETQYF
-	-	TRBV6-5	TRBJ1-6	TGTGCCAGCCGCTCCCCAAAGGGAGTCAATTCACCCCTCCACTTT	CASRSPKGVNSPLHF
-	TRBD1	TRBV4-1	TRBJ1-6	TGCGCCAGCAGCCAAGATGGCAGGGGGAGCTCCTATAATTCACCCCTCCACTTT	CASSQDGRGSSYNSPLHF
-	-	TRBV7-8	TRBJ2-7	TGTGCCAGCAGCTTAGGAGGGCGGAGCGAGCAGTACTTC	CASSLGGRSEQYF
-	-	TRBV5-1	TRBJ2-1	TGCGCCAGCACCTTTGACCAGCCCGGGGAGCAGTTCTTC	CASTFDQPGEQFF
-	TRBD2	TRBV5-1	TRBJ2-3	TGCGCCAGCAGCCCCGGACTAGCGGGGGGGCCTTCCACTTCCACAGATACGCAGTATTTT	CASSPGLAGGPSTSTDTQYF
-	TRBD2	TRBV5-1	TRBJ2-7	TGCGCCAGCAGCTTGGGGGAGTTACTAGCGGGACGCTACGAGCAGTACTTC	CASSLGELLAGRYEQYF
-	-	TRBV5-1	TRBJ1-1	TGCGCCAGCAGCCCGCGGGATTCCCCGAACACTGAAGCTTTCTTT	CASSPRDSPNTEAFF
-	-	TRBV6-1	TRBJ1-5	TGTGCCAGCACGTATTCGAATCAGCCCCAGCATTTT	CASTYSNQPQHF
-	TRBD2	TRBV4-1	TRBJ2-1	TGCGCCAGCAGCCGAACTAGCGGGGGTCTATATGAGCAGTTCTTC	CASSRTSGGLYEQFF
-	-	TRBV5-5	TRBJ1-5	TGTGCCAGCAGCTTGATCGTCAATCAGCCCCAGCATTTT	CASSLIVNQPQHF
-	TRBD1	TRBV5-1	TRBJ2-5	TGCGCCAGCACCTCACAGGGGTTAGAGACCCAGTACTTC	CASTSQGLETQYF
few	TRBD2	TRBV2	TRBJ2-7	TGTGCCATCGGGGAGGGGTACGAGCAGTACTTC	CAIGEGYEQYF
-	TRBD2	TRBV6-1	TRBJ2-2	TGTGCCAGCAGTGAAGGGTTAGCGGGGGCCACCGGGGAGCTGTTTTTT	CASSEGLAGATGELFF
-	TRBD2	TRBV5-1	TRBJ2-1	TGCGCCAGCAGCTTGGGTTGGCCTAGCGGTGGGAATGAGCAGTTCTTC	CASSLGWPSGGNEQFF
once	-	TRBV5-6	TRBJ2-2	TGTGCCAGCAGCTCCGAGGGGGGGACAGGCCCTGGAGTCACCGGGGAGCTGTTTTTT	CASSSEGGTGPGVTGELFF
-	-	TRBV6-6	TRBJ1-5	TGTGCCTCATCGGACCGGGGAGGTAGCAATCAGCCCCAGCATTTT	CASSDRGGSNQPQHF
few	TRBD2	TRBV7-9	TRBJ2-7	TGTGCCAGCAGCCCTTTAGCGGGTGCTGCCTCCTCCTACGAGCAGTACTTC	CASSPLAGAASSYEQYF